A single sample is the source of the 5 T cell receptor beta chains below, sequenced in a study of T-cell memory formation after mild COVID-19. TCRdb reprocessed the 5' RACE reads with MiXCR, giving one entry per CDR3 protein. The sample includes 350,000 to 450,000 distinct CDR3 sequences, around 14% of them seen just once. Sequencing was carried out using PBMCs or a T cell subset sorted from them (not recorded which). The receptor set was obtained from a man between 18 and 29 years old who had mild COVID-19 (a few samples of this study predate the infection). Cell type and time point are not known.

J is TRBJ2-2 and V is TRBV19; 9 bases match TRBD2. This CDR3 has 13 amino acids. V shed 8 bases and J 9 bases; nucleotides not matched to a gene: 7. Germline V gene lookup returns CDR1 LNHDA and CDR2 SQIVND (reference sequence). DNA for the CDR3: TGTGCCAGTCTGGGACTAGCCAAACGGGAGCTGTTTTTT. Amino acid sequence: CASLGLAKRELFF.

A few counts support this clonotype. V and J are TRBV6-2 or TRBV6-3 and TRBJ1-2, with D unresolved. Germline lookup yields CDR1 MNHEY and CDR2 SVGEGT. Trimming took off 0 bases at V and 2 bases at J, with 16 bases between the two ends. CDR3 size: 17 residues. This CDR3 reads CASSYSLFRATNYGYTF. In nucleotides, the CDR3 is TGTGCCAGCAGTTACTCCCTGTTTCGGGCTACGAACTATGGCTACACCTTC.

The CDR3 region is CASSPITGYTEAFF. The CDR3 DNA is TGTGCCAGCAGCCCAATAACAGGGTACACTGAAGCTTTCTTT. This chain connects TRBV7-8 to TRBJ1-1; TRBD1 is a possible D gene (6 bases). The CDR3 is made up of 14 amino acids. Between the trimmed V and J ends, which lost 5 bases and 3 bases, there was a span of 13 bases. Germline V CDR1 and CDR2: SGHVS, FQNEAQ.

V is TRBV29-1 and J is TRBJ2-7; no clear D gene. V gave up 6 bases and J gave up 1 base, with 13 bases separating them. The length of the CDR3 is 13 residues. Germline V gene sequence: CDR1 SQVTM, CDR2 ANQGSEA. The DNA for the CDR3 is TGCAGCGTCGCGCGGAGTAGTTCCTACGAGCAGTACTTC. This gives the protein CSVARSSSYEQYF.

The chain has TRBV20-1 and TRBJ1-3, with 7 bases fitting TRBD1. Trimming took 5 bases from V and 2 from J; bases not matched to a gene: 3. This CDR3 region has 13 residues. Germline values: CDR1 DFQATT, CDR2 SNEGSKA (reference sequence). This CDR3 is CSALQGTGNTIYF. The CDR3 DNA reads as TGCAGTGCTCTACAGGGGACTGGAAACACCATATATTTT.